This TCR beta chain was identified during a study of CD8+ T cells in alopecia areata. Study details: Tofacitinib dosing lasted 6 to 18 months, which was then followed by 6 months off drug.

The germline V gene has CDR1 SGHAT and CDR2 FQNNGV. This CDR3 region has 13 residues. Trimming removed 0 bases from V and 6 bases from J, with 8 bases in between. As concerns this clone: The antigen remains undetermined.

Reverse transcribed after extraction, RNA yielded cDNA as the sequencing template. Sequencing was performed with immunoSEQ multiplex PCR; in TCRdb, only in-frame clones are kept and a portion is missing. The data hold fewer than 150,000 clones, with roughly 54% observed a single time. Findings and caveats of the study: Lesional tissue from the scalp (especially in alopecia totalis/universalis) showed higher clonality than normal scalp. Sequencing of scalp samples also includes resident alphabeta T cells from normal skin.

This sequence joins TRBV11-2 and TRBJ1-2; D gene ambiguous. The source is a human donor with alopecia areata. Sample: CD4+ T cells sorted from blood, taken at week 0. CDR3 DNA: TGTGCCAGCAGCTTAGAGGGGAGACATGGCTACACCTTC. Its translation is CASSLEGRHGYTF.